Below are 6 T cell receptor beta chains sequenced from a single sample in a study of response to subunit inactivated influenza vaccine (dated by TCRdb to about 2018). Receptors were amplified or captured by RT-PCR. Instrument used: Illumina HiSeq 2500. The raw public reads went through TCRdb reprocessing: fastp at Q25, MiXCR clone calling, in-frame beta chains kept. Each entry is one CDR3 protein sequence, shown with its most common DNA and genes. This sample lists 650,000 to 850,000 distinct CDR3 sequences; 14% were detected once. Of the sample, 6.5% to 8.5% is held by the ten largest clones. This sample comprised PBMCs from blood, obtained around two weeks before vaccination. These receptors all stem from a man aged 45-65 years who received an inactivated influenza vaccine. Donor details come from another sample of the same person, matched by shared clones.

There are a few counts of this clonotype. This rearrangement joins TRBV6-2 or TRBV6-3 to TRBJ2-7; 7 bases fit TRBD2. This CDR3 is built from 14 residues. CDR1 is MNHEY and CDR2 is SVGEGT in the germline V gene. Trimming at V came to 2 bases and at J to 6 bases, leaving 7 bases not matched to a gene. The CDR3 DNA follows: TGTGCCAGCAGTTACGTGGGAGGGCCGAGCGAGCAGTACTTC. This codes for CASSYVGGPSEQYF.

This clonotype was counted between two and nine times. The chain couples TRBV7-2 to TRBJ2-4; D not certain. The germline gives CDR1 SGHTA, CDR2 FQGNSA. With 0 bases removed from V and 4 bases from J, the gap between germline ends came to 13 bases. The length of the CDR3 is 16 residues. Here the CDR3 DNA reads TGTGCCAGCAGCTTAGCAGATACCCCCGGAAAAAACATTCAGTACTTC. Translating gives CASSLADTPGKNIQYF.

The chain couples TRBV28 to TRBJ2-5, with D possibly called TRBD1 or TRBD2 (6 bases each). The CDR3 loop spans 15 amino acids. V gave up 1 base and J gave up 5 bases, with 14 bases separating them. Germline V lookup: CDR1 MDHEN, CDR2 SYDVKM. This chain's CDR3 is CASSLFRGRRETQYF. CDR3 bases: TGTGCCAGCAGTTTATTCCGGGGGCGGCGGGAGACCCAGTACTTC.

This clonotype has just a few counts. V gene TRBV5-1 combines with J gene TRBJ2-7, with D unresolved. Between the trimmed V and J ends, which lost 0 bases and 5 bases, there was a span of 6 bases. This CDR3 contains 12 residues. Germline V gene lookup returns CDR1 SGHRS and CDR2 YFSETQ. This chain's CDR3 is CASSLAANEQYF. DNA of the CDR3: TGCGCCAGCAGCTTGGCGGCAAACGAGCAGTACTTC.

The J gene is TRBJ2-1, the V gene TRBV20-1, with TRBD2 matching 8 bases. The V and J ends lost 2 bases and 3 bases, in that order; junction bases with no gene match: 6. The CDR3 loop spans 15 amino acids. Looked up from germline, CDR1 is DFQATT and CDR2 is SNEGSKA (reference sequence). The CDR3, as DNA: TGCAGTGCTAGACATAGCGGGAACTACTACAATGAGCAGTTCTTC. It yields the protein CSARHSGNYYNEQFF.

This clonotype was detected a few times. This rearrangement joins TRBV20-1 to TRBJ1-1, with 7 nucleotides matching TRBD1. The trim removed 3 bases at V and 9 bases at J, leaving 7 bases unmatched. Germline CDR1 reads DFQATT; CDR2 reads SNEGSKA (reference sequence). The CDR3 runs to 12 residues. DNA of the CDR3: TGCAGTGCTAGCAAAAGACAGGGACAAGCTTTCTTT. Residues: CSASKRQGQAFF.